This TCR beta chain was retrieved from a study of cytomegalovirus exposure and HLA in healthy donors. Between the trimmed V and J ends, which lost 4 bases and 2 bases, there was a span of 9 bases. Germline CDR1 reads SGHRS; CDR2 reads YFSETQ. The CDR3 length is 14 residues. This PCR relied on a set of 60 Vbeta primers and 13 Jbeta primers. TCRdb keeps only in-frame clones here, not all; method: immunoSEQ multiplex PCR. The data contain roughly 160,000 clones, more than 70% of them singletons. Sequenced sample: PBMCs. This receptor was taken from a girl aged 5-17 years in good health and CMV-seronegative. The chain couples TRBV5-1 to TRBJ1-4, with a weak D call TRBD1 (5 bases). The CDR3 sequence is CASSTDSTNEKLFF. The CDR3 DNA follows: TGCGCCAGCAGCACCGACAGCACTAATGAAAAACTGTTTTTT.